This T cell receptor beta chain was identified during a study of regulatory T cells in long-lasting Graves disease. This clonotype was picked up a small number of times. Arm-PCR of CDR3 regions and iRepertoire HTBI primers were used to build TCR beta libraries. TCRdb reanalysed the multiplex PCR reads using MiXCR and keeps one entry per CDR3 protein. The sample holds a few hundred thousand distinct CDR3 sequences, about a sixth seen once. This CDR3 is 15 amino acids long. V lost 4 bases and J lost 0, with 9 bases in between. CDR1 is SGHTA, CDR2 FQGNSA, per germline. Time point defined: newly diagnosed GD, antithyroid drugs for less than 3 months. After RNA was extracted from PBMCs, the TCR library was made from it. These same records also appear under a second study, on T cells in Graves' hyperthyroidism and ophthalmopathy. This second study notes: Carried out on the TCR CDR3, a first-round RT-PCR used the HTBI primer set.

The sample in question was peripheral blood mononuclear cells (PBMCs), obtained at new diagnosis, from a patient treated with antithyroid drugs. The chain joins TRBV7-2 to TRBJ1-4; D unclear. This receptor was obtained from a woman younger than 35 with Graves disease. The CDR3 nucleotides read TGTGCCAGCAGCTCGCTGGCAACAACTAATGAAAAACTGTTTTTT. Encoded protein: CASSSLATTNEKLFF. Full variable domain (missing parts from reference TRBV7-2 and TRBJ1-4): GAGVSQSPSNKVTEKGKDVELRCDPISGHTALYWYRQSLGQGLEFLIYFQGNSAPDKSGLPSDRFSAERTGGSVSTLTIQRTQQEDSAVYLCASSSLATTNEKLFFGSGTQLSVL.